This T cell receptor (beta chain) was captured in a study of Ad26.COV2.S vaccination and SARS-CoV-2 variants. On this clone itself: Its antigen is currently unknown.

Generated by immunoSEQ multiplex PCR, the TCRdb table keeps only in-frame clones and is missing some. This repertoire shows some 390,000 clones, around 89% found once; its top ten account for under 2%. Study findings and constraints: While placebo recipients had lower spike-specific TCR breadth, vaccine recipients had more. Similar non-spike TCR breadth was seen in vaccine and placebo recipients.

Germline V gene data show CDR1 as KGHSH and CDR2 as LQKENI. This CDR3 comprises 13 residues. V lost 4 bases and J lost 8; bases outside the gene matches: 2. The treatment here: 19 received Ad26.COV2.S at low or high dose, single or two shots; several received placebo; per-sample allocation not given. Day 63 after the first vaccine or placebo injection was the time point for sampling. A Boston adult aged 18-55 years was the donor. The input for sequencing was peripheral blood, taken in a trial of Ad26.COV2.S vaccine versus placebo. The chain is built from TRBV18 and TRBJ1-6, with TRBD1 identical over 7 bases. This TCR came from a person between 18 and 65 years old who received the Ad26.COV2.S COVID-19 vaccine or a placebo. Here the CDR3 reads CASSLTGDSPLHF. The CDR3 region has the DNA TGTGCCAGCTCACTAACAGGGGATTCACCCCTCCACTTT.